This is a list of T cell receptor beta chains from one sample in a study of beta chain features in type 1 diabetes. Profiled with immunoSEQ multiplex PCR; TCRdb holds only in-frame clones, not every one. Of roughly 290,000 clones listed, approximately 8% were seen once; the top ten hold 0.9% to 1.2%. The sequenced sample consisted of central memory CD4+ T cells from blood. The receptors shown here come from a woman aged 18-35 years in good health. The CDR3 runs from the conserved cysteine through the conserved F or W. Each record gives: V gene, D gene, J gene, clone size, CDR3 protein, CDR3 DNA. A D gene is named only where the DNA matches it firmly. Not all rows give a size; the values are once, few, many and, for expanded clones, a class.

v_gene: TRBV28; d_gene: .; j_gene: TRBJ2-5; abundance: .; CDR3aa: CASSSTAQETQYF; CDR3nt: TGTGCCAGCAGCTCGACCGCACAAGAGACCCAGTACTTC
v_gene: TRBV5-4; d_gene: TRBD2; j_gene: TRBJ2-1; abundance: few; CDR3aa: CASSFTAGGYNEQFF; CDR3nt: TGTGCCAGCAGCTTTACGGCGGGGGGTTACAATGAGCAGTTCTTC
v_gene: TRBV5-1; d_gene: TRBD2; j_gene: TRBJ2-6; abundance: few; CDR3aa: CASSPSGKSSGANVLTF; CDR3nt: TGCGCCAGCAGCCCTAGCGGGAAGAGCTCTGGGGCCAACGTCCTGACTTTC
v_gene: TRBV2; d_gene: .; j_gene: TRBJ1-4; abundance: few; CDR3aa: CASLKWRSATNEKLFF; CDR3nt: TGTGCCAGCCTAAAATGGAGGAGCGCAACTAATGAAAAACTGTTTTTT
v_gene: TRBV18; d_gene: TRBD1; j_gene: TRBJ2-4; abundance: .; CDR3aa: CAESGQGLNIQYF; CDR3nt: TGTGCCGAGTCGGGACAGGGGTTGAACATTCAGTACTTC
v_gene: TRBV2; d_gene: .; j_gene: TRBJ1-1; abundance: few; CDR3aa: CASSEVRTEAFF; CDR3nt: TGTGCCAGCAGTGAAGTTCGCACTGAAGCTTTCTTT
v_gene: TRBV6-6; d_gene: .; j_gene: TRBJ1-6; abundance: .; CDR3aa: CASSDGIVGSPLHF; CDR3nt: TGTGCCAGCAGCGACGGGATCGTGGGTTCACCCCTCCACTTT
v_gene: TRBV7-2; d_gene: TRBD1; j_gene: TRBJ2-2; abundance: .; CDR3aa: CASWNGQANTGELFF; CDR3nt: TGTGCCAGCTGGAATGGACAGGCAAACACCGGGGAGCTGTTTTTT
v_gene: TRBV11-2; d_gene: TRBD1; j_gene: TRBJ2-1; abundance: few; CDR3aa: CASSLRQGSGNEQFF; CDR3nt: TGTGCCAGCAGCCTTCGACAGGGTAGTGGCAATGAGCAGTTCTTC
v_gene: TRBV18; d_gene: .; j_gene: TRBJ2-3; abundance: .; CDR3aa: CASSPSTGWIRDTQYF; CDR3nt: TGTGCCAGCTCACCCAGCACAGGCTGGATAAGGGATACGCAGTATTTT
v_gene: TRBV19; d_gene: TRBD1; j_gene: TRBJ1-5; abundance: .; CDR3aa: CASTGQGAGQPQHF; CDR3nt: TGTGCCAGTACAGGACAGGGGGCAGGACAGCCCCAGCATTTT
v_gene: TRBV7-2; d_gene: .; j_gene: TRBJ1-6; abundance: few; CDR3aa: CASSLAGGYNSPLHF; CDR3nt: TGTGCCAGCAGCTTAGCGGGCGGTTATAATTCACCCCTCCACTTT
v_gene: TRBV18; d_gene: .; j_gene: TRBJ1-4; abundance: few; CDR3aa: CASSSQQATNEKLFF; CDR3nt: TGTGCCAGCTCAAGCCAACAGGCAACTAATGAAAAACTGTTTTTT
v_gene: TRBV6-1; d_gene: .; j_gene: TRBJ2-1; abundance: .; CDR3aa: CASSEIYEQFF; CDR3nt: TGTGCCAGCAGCGAGATTTACGAGCAGTTCTTC
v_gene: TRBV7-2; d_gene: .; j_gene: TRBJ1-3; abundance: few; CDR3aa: CASSLNRDFSGNTIYF; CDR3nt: TGTGCCAGCAGCTTGAATCGCGACTTCTCTGGAAACACCATATATTTT
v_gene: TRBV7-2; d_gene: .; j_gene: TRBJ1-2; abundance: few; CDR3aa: CASSVRRRDYGYTF; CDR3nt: TGTGCCAGCAGCGTTCGCCGTCGGGACTATGGCTACACCTTC
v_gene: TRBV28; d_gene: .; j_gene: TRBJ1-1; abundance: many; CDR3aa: CASRRAPGEAFF; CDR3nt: TGTGCCAGCAGGCGGGCGCCAGGTGAAGCTTTCTTT
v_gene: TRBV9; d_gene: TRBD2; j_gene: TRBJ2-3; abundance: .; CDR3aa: CASSVVSGSPDTQYF; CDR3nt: TGTGCCAGCAGCGTAGTGAGCGGGAGCCCAGATACGCAGTATTTT
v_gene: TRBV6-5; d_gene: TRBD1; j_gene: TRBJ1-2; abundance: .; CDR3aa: CASSYDRDYGYTF; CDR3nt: TGTGCCAGCAGTTACGACAGGGACTATGGCTACACCTTC
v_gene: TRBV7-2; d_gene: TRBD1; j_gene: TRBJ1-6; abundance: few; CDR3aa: CASSLVGTGDSPLHF; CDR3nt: TGTGCCAGCAGCTTAGTAGGGACAGGGGATTCACCCCTCCACTTT
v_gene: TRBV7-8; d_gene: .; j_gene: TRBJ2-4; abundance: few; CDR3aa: CASSLTGMTKNIQYF; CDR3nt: TGTGCCAGCAGCTTAACAGGGATGACCAAAAACATTCAGTACTTC
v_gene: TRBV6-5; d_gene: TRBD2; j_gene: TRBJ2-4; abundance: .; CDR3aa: CASRGGVAKNIQYF; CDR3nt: TGTGCCAGCAGGGGAGGGGTAGCCAAAAACATTCAGTACTTC
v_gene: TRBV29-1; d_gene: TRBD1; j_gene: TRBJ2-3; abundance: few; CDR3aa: CSATTGGLWDTQYF; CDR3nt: TGCAGCGCCACAACAGGGGGCCTATGGGATACGCAGTATTTT
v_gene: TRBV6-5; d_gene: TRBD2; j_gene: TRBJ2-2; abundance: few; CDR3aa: CASSPGLAGPGELFF; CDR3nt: TGTGCCAGCAGCCCGGGACTAGCGGGGCCCGGGGAGCTGTTTTTT
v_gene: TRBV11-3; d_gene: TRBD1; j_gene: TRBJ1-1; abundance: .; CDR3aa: CASSSRTGWTEAFF; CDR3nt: TGTGCCAGCAGCTCTCGGACAGGTTGGACTGAAGCTTTCTTT
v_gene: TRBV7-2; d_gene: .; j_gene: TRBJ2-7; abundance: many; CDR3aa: CASRVVGLRDEQYF; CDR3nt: TGTGCCAGCAGAGTGGTGGGGCTCCGCGACGAGCAGTACTTC
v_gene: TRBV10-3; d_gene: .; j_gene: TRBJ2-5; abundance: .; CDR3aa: CAISDRAGETQYF; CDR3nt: TGTGCCATCAGTGACAGGGCAGGGGAGACCCAGTACTTC
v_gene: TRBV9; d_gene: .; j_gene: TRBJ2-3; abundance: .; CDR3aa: CASSGHHDGETQYF; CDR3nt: TGTGCCAGCAGCGGACATCACGACGGTGAGACGCAGTATTTT
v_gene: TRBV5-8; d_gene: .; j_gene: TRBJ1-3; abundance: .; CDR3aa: CASSFYGSSGNTIYF; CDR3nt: TGTGCCAGCAGCTTCTACGGGAGCTCTGGAAACACCATATATTTT